These 30 T cell receptor beta chains were all obtained from the same sample, sequenced in a study of T cell repertoires and Cas9 in healthy adults (dated by TCRdb to 2016 to 2019). The method was the immunoSEQ multiplex PCR assay. TCRdb holds this immuneACCESS table with in-frame rearrangements only. Some clones are missing; in checked studies, unresolved V genes explain under half, and the rest has no known cause. The sample profile shows tens of thousands of clones; 92% of them were found once. The top ten constitute approximately 0.84% of the sample. Sequenced: CD4+ effector T cells (CD127+, CD25-, CD137-, CD154-) from PBMCs; culture status not recorded. These TCRs come from a human donor in good health.

V gene TRBV5-6 combines with J gene TRBJ2-5; 11 nucleotides align to TRBD2. In germline, CDR1 is SGHDT, CDR2 YYEEEE. CDR3 size: 14 residues. The V gene end was trimmed by 4 bases and the J gene end by 4 bases; junction bases not matched to a gene: 3. This chain's CDR3 is CASSRGLAGETQYF. The CDR3, as DNA: TGTGCCAGCAGCCGCGGACTAGCGGGAGAGACCCAGTACTTC.

The chain recombines TRBV18 with TRBJ2-5, with D possibly matching TRBD1 (6 bases). The CDR3 spans 16 residues. Germline-derived CDR1 and CDR2 are KGHSH and LQKENI. Deletions cut 3 bases from V and 4 bases from J, with 18 bases between. Here the CDR3 reads CASSPTTGLEGETQYF. In DNA, the CDR3 is TGTGCCAGCTCACCCACAACAGGGTTGGAAGGAGAGACCCAGTACTTC. Variable domain in full (rest from reference TRBV18 and TRBJ2-5): NAGVMQNPRHLVRRRGQEARLRCSPMKGHSHVYWYRQLPEEGLKFMVYLQKENIIDESGMPKERFSAEFPKEGPSILRIQQVVRGDSAAYFCASSPTTGLEGETQYFGPGTRLLVL.

This sequence joins TRBV7-2 and TRBJ2-7, with D possibly matching TRBD2 (5 bases). Trimming took 1 base from V and 7 from J, leaving 11 bases between them. The CDR3 length is 13 residues. Germline CDR1 reads SGHTA; CDR2 reads FQGNSA. The DNA for the CDR3 is TGTGCCAGCAGCTTAGTACCGGAGGTTGAGCAGTACGTC. Translating gives CASSLVPEVEQYV.

Comment on this clone: At one of its ends the junction is not consistent with the germline gene, which may arise from a read error. This chain links TRBV2 with TRBJ2-2, with TRBD2 as a possible D gene (5 bases). CDR1 SNHLY and CDR2 FYNNEI come from the germline V gene. CDR3 size: 14 residues. The CDR3: CASRRATNTGELLF. The DNA for the CDR3 is TGTGCCAGCCGCCGAGCAACGAACACCGGGGAGCTGCTTTTT.

J is TRBJ2-2 and V is TRBV27; D remains ambiguous. The ends were cut back, 6 bases at V and 8 bases at J, with 10 bases in the middle. This CDR3 has 12 residues. Germline V lookup: CDR1 MNHEY, CDR2 SMNVEV (reference sequence). CDR3 region: CASRRRGGELFF. In DNA form, the CDR3 reads TGTGCCAGCAGGAGGCGTGGTGGGGAGCTGTTTTTT.

The gene calls are TRBV10-3 and TRBJ2-1; tentative D call: TRBD1 (5 bases). Trimming left V 10 bases short and J 6 bases short, with 19 bases between. The CDR3 totals 14 residues. CDR1 is ENHRY, CDR2 SYGVKD, per germline. The CDR3 reads CATESGPRPNEQFF. The CDR3 DNA follows: TGTGCCACGGAATCAGGGCCCCGACCCAATGAGCAGTTCTTC.

The chain has TRBV10-3 and TRBJ1-1; D gene unclear. The CDR3 has 11 residues. Germline-derived CDR1 and CDR2 are ENHRY and SYGVKD. V lost 11 bases to trimming and J lost 1 base, with 8 bases between them. CDR3 sequence reads: CASKGNTEAFF. The DNA of the CDR3 is TGTGCCTCCAAAGGGAACACTGAAGCTTTCTTT.

V gene TRBV6-6 combines with J gene TRBJ1-2, with D perhaps TRBD1 (6 bases). This CDR3 is 13 amino acids long. Germline CDR1 reads MNHNY; CDR2 reads SVGAGI (reference sequence). Trimming left V 10 bases short and J 2 bases short, with 14 bases between. The CDR3 nucleotides are TGTGCCATAAGGGACACTGGGAACTATGGCTACACCTTC. Its protein product is CAIRDTGNYGYTF.

V and J are TRBV6-1 and TRBJ1-1; no definite D call. This CDR3 is 10 amino acids long. CDR1 is MNHNS and CDR2 is SASEGT in the germline V gene. The V end lost 9 bases, the J end lost 5 bases, and 7 bases lay between the germline ends. In DNA form, the CDR3 reads TGTGCCAGTACCTTGACTGAAGCTTTCTTT. Residues: CASTLTEAFF.

The J gene is TRBJ1-5, the V gene TRBV29-1, with D tentatively TRBD1 (5 bases). CDR1 and CDR2 (germline): SQVTM, ANQGSEA. Trimming pared 4 bases from V and 3 bases from J, leaving 16 bases between. The CDR3 totals 15 residues. CDR3 residues: CSVVEGTRINQPQHF. The DNA for the CDR3 is TGCAGCGTTGTCGAGGGGACGAGGATCAATCAGCCCCAGCATTTT.

The chain couples TRBV15 to TRBJ2-1, with TRBD2 matching 10 bases. This CDR3 spans 18 amino acids. Losses at the gene ends were 1 base for V and 1 base for J; bases not matched to a gene: 7. CDR1 and CDR2 from the germline V gene are LNHNV and YYDKDF (reference sequence). Here the CDR3 reads CATSRVASGSGSYNEQFF. The DNA of the CDR3 is TGTGCCACCAGCAGAGTGGCTAGCGGGAGCGGATCCTACAATGAGCAGTTCTTC.

This CDR3 is CASSTGDSREETQYF. CDR3 sequence (DNA): TGTGCCAGCAGCACCGGAGACAGCCGGGAGGAGACCCAGTACTTC. The genes are TRBV21-1 and TRBJ2-5; the table's D call TRBD2 went unverified against the DNA. TRBV21-1 is noted as a pseudogene. The CDR3 is made up of 15 amino acids.

The chain recombines TRBV7-2 with TRBJ2-1, with TRBD2 matching 9 bases. The junction had 8 bases not matched to a gene; V was cut back by 5 bases and J by 6 bases. CDR3 size: 15 residues. The germline V gene encodes CDR1 SGHTA and CDR2 FQGNSA. Here the CDR3 DNA reads TGTGCCAGCAGCCCCGGGACTAGCCCCTTCAATGAGCAGTTCTTC. Translating gives CASSPGTSPFNEQFF.

This clone was counted a single time. The chain is built from TRBV14 and TRBJ2-1; a weak D match, TRBD2 (6 bases). The CDR3 runs to 15 residues. Germline values: CDR1 SGHDN, CDR2 FVKESK. V was clipped by 6 bases and J by 0 bases, with 12 bases between them. CDR3 sequence (DNA): TGTGCCAGCAGATCGACTAGTAGCTCCTACAATGAGCAGTTCTTC. The encoded protein is CASRSTSSSYNEQFF.

This clone was seen only a few times. The chain combines TRBV6-6 with TRBJ1-2, with 10 nucleotides matching TRBD1. With V trimmed by 7 bases and J by 7 bases, 6 bases remained unmatched. The germline CDR1 and CDR2 sequences are MNHNY and SVGAGI (reference sequence). The CDR3 totals 13 residues. CDR3 in amino acids: CASKGTGAGGYTF. CDR3 nucleotides: TGTGCCAGCAAGGGGACAGGGGCGGGTGGCTACACCTTC.

The chain combines TRBV18 with TRBJ1-2; D is possibly TRBD1 (5 bases). Per germline, CDR1 KGHSH and CDR2 LQKENI. Trimming removed 3 bases from V and 2 bases from J, with 13 bases in between. CDR3 length equals 15 residues. In DNA, the CDR3 is TGTGCCAGCTCACCTTCGACAGTGGGGAACTATGGCTACACCTTC. Protein: CASSPSTVGNYGYTF.

V and J are TRBV28 and TRBJ2-3; TRBD1 matches at 7 bases. J was trimmed by 1 base and V by 4 bases; bases with no gene match: 8. The CDR3 has 16 amino acids. CDR1 MDHEN and CDR2 SYDVKM come from the germline V gene. The CDR3 DNA reads as TGTGCCAGCAGTTCCCTCTCCGGGACAGGCACAGATACGCAGTATTTT. It translates to CASSSLSGTGTDTQYF.

CDR3 loop: CASSQEGSGRTEMDTQYF. The CDR3 DNA follows: TGTGCCAGCAGCCAAGAGGGGAGCGGGAGAACTGAAATGGATACGCAGTATTTT. This sequence joins TRBV4-2 and TRBJ2-3; 8 bases are shared with TRBD2. CDR1 and CDR2 (germline): LGHNA, YNFKEQ. Trimming removed 0 bases from V and 6 bases from J; junction bases left unmatched: 14. The CDR3 extends over 18 amino acids.

The chain uses TRBV29-1 and TRBJ2-5; D uncertain. Per the germline V gene, CDR1 is SQVTM and CDR2 is ANQGSEA. The CDR3 is 11 residues long. With 6 bases removed from V and 5 bases from J, the gap between germline ends came to 10 bases. The CDR3: CSVVRSETQYF. The CDR3, as DNA: TGCAGCGTGGTAAGGAGTGAGACCCAGTACTTC.

For the CDR3, the DNA is TGTGCCAGCAGCTTCAGTATAGGCTCCAGCTCCTACAATGAGCAGTTCTTC. It is translated as CASSFSIGSSSYNEQFF. The chain uses TRBV7-2 and TRBJ2-1; no clear D. The length of the CDR3 is 17 residues. V dropped 3 bases and J dropped 0 bases, with 15 bases sitting between them. Per germline, CDR1 SGHTA and CDR2 FQGNSA.

The chain uses TRBV5-1 and TRBJ2-2, with 12 nucleotides matching TRBD2. V was clipped by 5 bases and J by 5 bases; unmatched bases: 1. This CDR3 comprises 14 residues. CDR1 and CDR2 (germline): SGHRS, YFSETQ. For the CDR3, the DNA is TGCGCCAGCAGGACTAGCGGGAGTACCGGGGAGCTGTTTTTT. Its protein is CASRTSGSTGELFF.

The rearrangement links TRBV6-1 to TRBJ2-1; no clear D. V shed 5 bases and J shed 9 bases, with 17 bases lying between them. CDR3 length: 14 amino acids. Germline CDR1 MNHNS, CDR2 SASEGT. The CDR3 DNA is TGTGCCAGCAGTTCCACCCGGGTTTCCAGTGAGCAGTTCTTC. This sequence encodes CASSSTRVSSEQFF.

V is TRBV7-3 and J is TRBJ2-3; 12 bases are shared with TRBD2. Germline values: CDR1 SGHTA, CDR2 FQGTGA. J gave up 4 bases and V 5 bases, and 4 bases lay outside the gene matches. CDR3 length equals 15 residues. The CDR3 sequence is CASSPRLAGADTQYF. The CDR3 nucleotides read TGTGCCAGCAGCCCACGACTAGCGGGAGCAGATACGCAGTATTTT.

The chain couples TRBV10-3 to TRBJ2-6; D could derive from TRBD1 or TRBD2 (5 bases each). The CDR3 has 18 residues. The V end lost 3 bases, the J end lost 1 base, and 16 bases lay between the germline ends. Germline V gives CDR1 ENHRY, CDR2 SYGVKD. CDR3 amino acids: CAISEPGRFASGANVLTF. CDR3 nucleotide sequence: TGTGCCATCAGTGAACCGGGACGTTTTGCATCTGGGGCCAACGTCCTGACTTTC.

The CDR3 reads CASSLSMEAEAFF. The CDR3 DNA follows: TGTGCCAGCAGCTTATCGATGGAGGCTGAAGCTTTCTTT. The genes are TRBV7-7 and TRBJ1-1; no definite D call. This CDR3 region has 13 residues. The germline V and J ends were trimmed by 2 bases and 6 bases, with 10 bases remaining between them. Germline lookup yields CDR1 SSHAT and CDR2 FNYEAQ (reference sequence).

The V call is TRBV6-6, the J call TRBJ2-2; D may be TRBD1 or TRBD2 (5 bases each). The CDR3 runs 14 residues. V was cut by 0 bases and J by 12 bases, with 14 bases left in between. The germline CDR1 and CDR2 sequences are MNHNY and SVGAGI (reference sequence). This CDR3 reads CASSYSGSGTKLFF. The DNA for the CDR3 is TGTGCCAGCAGTTACTCCGGTTCCGGGACGAAGCTGTTTTTT.

The chain recombines TRBV7-2 with TRBJ1-4; D is uncertain. Germline CDR1 reads SGHTA; CDR2 reads FQGNSA. The length of the CDR3 is 15 residues. The V end lost 5 bases, the J end lost 2 bases, and 12 bases lay between the germline ends. CDR3 bases: TGTGCCAGCAGCCCACAGCTGTACACTAATGAAAAACTGTTTTTT. Amino acids: CASSPQLYTNEKLFF.

The chain joins TRBV21-1 to TRBJ2-4; no check of the table's D call, TRBD1, against the DNA was made. TRBV21-1 is marked as a pseudogene. This CDR3 comprises 14 residues. The CDR3 region is CASSARQGRGIQYF. CDR3 nucleotide sequence: TGTGCCAGCAGCGCCCGACAGGGACGGGGCATTCAGTACTTC.

The rearrangement links TRBV6-5 to TRBJ2-3; perhaps TRBD2 as D (5 bases). The CDR3 covers 16 residues. Trimming stripped 4 bases from V and 4 bases from J, with 18 bases between. Germline V CDR1 and CDR2: MNHEY, SVGAGI. The CDR3 here is CASSWMVAKGPDTQYF. Here the CDR3 DNA reads TGTGCCAGCAGTTGGATGGTAGCGAAGGGCCCAGATACGCAGTATTTT.

The V gene is TRBV2, the J gene TRBJ1-3; D is uncertain. The ends were cut back, 2 bases at V and 9 bases at J, with 8 bases in the middle. Germline CDR1 is SNHLY and CDR2 is FYNNEI. The CDR3 consists of 12 residues. The CDR3 reads CASSERVVTIYF. The DNA for the CDR3 is TGTGCCAGCAGTGAACGCGTCGTCACCATATATTTT.